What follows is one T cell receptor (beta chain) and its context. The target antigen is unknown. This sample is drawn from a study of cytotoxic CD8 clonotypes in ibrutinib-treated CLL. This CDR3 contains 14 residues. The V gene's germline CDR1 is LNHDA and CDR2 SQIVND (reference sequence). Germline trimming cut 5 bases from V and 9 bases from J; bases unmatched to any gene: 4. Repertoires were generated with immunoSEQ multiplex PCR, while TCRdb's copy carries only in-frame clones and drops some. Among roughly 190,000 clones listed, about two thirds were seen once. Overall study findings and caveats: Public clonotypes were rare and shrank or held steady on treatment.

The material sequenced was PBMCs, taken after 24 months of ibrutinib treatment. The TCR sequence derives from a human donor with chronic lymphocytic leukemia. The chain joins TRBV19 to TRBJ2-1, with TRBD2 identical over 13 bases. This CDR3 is CASSGTSGMGEQFF. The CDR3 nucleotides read TGTGCCAGTAGTGGGACTAGCGGGATGGGTGAGCAGTTCTTC.